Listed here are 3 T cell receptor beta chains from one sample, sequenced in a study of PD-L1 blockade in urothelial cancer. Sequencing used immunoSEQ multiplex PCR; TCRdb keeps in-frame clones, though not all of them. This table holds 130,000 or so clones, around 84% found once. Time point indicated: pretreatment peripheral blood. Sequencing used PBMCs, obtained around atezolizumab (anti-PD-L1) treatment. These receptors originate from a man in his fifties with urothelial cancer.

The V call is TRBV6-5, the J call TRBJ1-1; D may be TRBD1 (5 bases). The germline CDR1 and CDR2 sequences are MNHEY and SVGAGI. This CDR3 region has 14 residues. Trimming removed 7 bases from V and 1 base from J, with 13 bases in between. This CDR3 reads CASNDGGTNTEAFF. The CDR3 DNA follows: TGTGCCAGCAACGACGGGGGAACGAACACTGAAGCTTTCTTT.

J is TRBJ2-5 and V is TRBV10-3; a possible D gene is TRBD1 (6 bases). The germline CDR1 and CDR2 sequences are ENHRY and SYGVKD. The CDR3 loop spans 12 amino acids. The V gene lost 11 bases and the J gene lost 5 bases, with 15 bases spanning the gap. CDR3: CAAQGSGETQYF. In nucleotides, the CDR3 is TGTGCCGCACAGGGTTCAGGGGAGACCCAGTACTTC.

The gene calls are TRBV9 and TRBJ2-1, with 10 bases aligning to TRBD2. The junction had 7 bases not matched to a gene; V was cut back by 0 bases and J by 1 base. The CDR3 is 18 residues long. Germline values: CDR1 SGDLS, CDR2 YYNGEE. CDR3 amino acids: CASSVGLAGVRSYNEQFF. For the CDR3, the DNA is TGTGCCAGCAGCGTAGGGCTAGCGGGAGTAAGGTCCTACAATGAGCAGTTCTTC.